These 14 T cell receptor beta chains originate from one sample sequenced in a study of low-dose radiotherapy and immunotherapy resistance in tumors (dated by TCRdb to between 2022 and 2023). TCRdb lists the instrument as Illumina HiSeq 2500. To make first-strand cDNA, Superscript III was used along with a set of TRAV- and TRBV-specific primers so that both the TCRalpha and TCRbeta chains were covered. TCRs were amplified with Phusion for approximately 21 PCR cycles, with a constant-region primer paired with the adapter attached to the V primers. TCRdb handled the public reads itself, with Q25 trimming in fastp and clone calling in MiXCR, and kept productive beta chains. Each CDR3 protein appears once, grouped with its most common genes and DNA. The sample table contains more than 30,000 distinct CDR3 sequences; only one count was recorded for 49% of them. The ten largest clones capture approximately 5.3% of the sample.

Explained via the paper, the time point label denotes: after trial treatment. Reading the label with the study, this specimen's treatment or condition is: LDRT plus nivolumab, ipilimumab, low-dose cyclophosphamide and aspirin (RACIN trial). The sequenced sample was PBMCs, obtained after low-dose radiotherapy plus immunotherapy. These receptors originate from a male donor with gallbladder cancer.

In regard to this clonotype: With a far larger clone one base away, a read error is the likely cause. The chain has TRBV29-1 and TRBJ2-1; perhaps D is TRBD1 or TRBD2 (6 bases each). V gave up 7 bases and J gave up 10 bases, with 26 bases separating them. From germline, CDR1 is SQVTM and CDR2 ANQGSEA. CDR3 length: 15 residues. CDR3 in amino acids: CSAAGSARRGREQFF. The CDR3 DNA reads TGCAGCGCCGCGGGAAGCGCGAGGAGGGGGAGGGAGCAGTTCTTC.

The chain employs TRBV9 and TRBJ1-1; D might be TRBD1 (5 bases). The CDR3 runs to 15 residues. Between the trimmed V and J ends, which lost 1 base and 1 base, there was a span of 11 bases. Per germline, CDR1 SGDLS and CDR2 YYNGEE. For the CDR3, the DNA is TGTGCCAGCAGCGTATCCCTGGACAAGAACACTGAAGCTTTCTTT. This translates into CASSVSLDKNTEAFF.

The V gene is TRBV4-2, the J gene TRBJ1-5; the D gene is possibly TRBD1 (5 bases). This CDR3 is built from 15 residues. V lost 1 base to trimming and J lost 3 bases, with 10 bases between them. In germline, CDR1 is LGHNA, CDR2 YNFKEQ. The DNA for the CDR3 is TGTGCCAGCAGCCAAGTCGACAGTGACAATCAGCCCCAGCATTTT. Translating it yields CASSQVDSDNQPQHF.

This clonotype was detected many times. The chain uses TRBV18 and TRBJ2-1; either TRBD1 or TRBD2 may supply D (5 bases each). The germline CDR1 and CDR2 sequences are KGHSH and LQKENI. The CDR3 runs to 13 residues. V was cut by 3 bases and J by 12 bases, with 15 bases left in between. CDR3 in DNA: TGTGCCAGCTCACCCCCGACCTTGGGGGTGCAGTTCTTC. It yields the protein CASSPPTLGVQFF.

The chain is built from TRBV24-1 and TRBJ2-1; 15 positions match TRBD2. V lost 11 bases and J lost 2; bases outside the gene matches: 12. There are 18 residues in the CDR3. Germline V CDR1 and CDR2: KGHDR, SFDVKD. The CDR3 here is CASSPGLAGGRAYNEQFF. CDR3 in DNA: TGTGCCAGCAGCCCGGGACTAGCGGGAGGAAGGGCCTACAATGAGCAGTTCTTC.

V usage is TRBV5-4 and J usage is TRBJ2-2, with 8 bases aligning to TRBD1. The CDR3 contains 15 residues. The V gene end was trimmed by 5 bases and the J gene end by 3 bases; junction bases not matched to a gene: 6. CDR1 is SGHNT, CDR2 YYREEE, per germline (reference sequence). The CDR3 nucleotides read TGTGCCAGCAGGCCCCGGACAGGGCACACCGGGGAGCTGTTTTTT. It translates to CASRPRTGHTGELFF.

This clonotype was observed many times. CDR3 region: CASSLGAGFYNEQFF. Here the CDR3 DNA reads TGTGCCAGCAGCTTGGGGGCGGGGTTCTACAATGAGCAGTTCTTC. The chain couples TRBV5-8 to TRBJ2-1; D is possibly TRBD2 (6 bases). The CDR3 runs 15 residues. Germline lookup yields CDR1 SGHTS and CDR2 YDEGEE. V lost 0 bases and J 3 bases, leaving 10 bases between the germline ends.

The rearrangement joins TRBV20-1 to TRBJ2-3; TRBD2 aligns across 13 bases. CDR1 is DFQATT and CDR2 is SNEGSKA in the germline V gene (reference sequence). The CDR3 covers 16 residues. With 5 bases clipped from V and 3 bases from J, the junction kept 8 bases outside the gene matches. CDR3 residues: CSAPRLAGGFTDTQYF. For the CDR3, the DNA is TGCAGTGCTCCTCGACTAGCGGGGGGATTTACAGATACGCAGTATTTT.

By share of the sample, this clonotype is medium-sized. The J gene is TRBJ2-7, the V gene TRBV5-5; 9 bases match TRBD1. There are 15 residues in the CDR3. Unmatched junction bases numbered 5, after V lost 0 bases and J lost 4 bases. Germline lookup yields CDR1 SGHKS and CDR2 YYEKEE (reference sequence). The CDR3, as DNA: TGTGCCAGCAGCTTGGTGGGACAGGGTTCGTACGAGCAGTACTTC. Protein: CASSLVGQGSYEQYF.

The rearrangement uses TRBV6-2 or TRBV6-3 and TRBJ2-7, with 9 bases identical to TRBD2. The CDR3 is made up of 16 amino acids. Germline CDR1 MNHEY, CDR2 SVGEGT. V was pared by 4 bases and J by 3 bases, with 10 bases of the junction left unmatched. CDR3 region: CASSFDASGGIYEQYF. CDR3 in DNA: TGTGCCAGCAGTTTCGACGCGAGCGGGGGGATCTACGAGCAGTACTTC.

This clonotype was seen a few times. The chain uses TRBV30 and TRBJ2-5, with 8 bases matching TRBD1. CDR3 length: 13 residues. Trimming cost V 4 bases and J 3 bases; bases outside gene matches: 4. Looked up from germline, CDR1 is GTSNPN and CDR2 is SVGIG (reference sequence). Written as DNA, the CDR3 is TGTGCCTGGACCCGGGACAGGAAAGAGACCCAGTACTTC. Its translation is CAWTRDRKETQYF. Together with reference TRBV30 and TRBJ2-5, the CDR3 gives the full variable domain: SQTIHQWPATLVQPVGSPLSLECTVEGTSNPNLYWYRQAAGRGLQLLFYSVGIGQISSEVPQNLSASRPQDRQFILSSKKLLLSDSGFYLCAWTRDRKETQYFGPGTRLLVL.

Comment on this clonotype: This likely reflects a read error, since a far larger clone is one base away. CDR3 protein: CASSTVYGGPNNEQFF. CDR3 DNA sequence: TGTGCCAGCAGCACCGTGTACGGGGGGCCAAACAATGAGCAGTTCTTC. This chain connects TRBV7-8 to TRBJ2-7; perhaps TRBD2 as D (7 bases). The J call may be wrong; the DNA end is better matched by TRBJ2-1. From germline, CDR1 is SGHVS and CDR2 FQNEAQ. The CDR3 contains 16 residues.

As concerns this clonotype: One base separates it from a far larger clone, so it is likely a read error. For the CDR3, the DNA is TGCAGTCGTTCGAATGAGACAGGGTTGAGGAGGTCCTACAATGAGCAGTACTTC. This gives the protein CSRSNETGLRRSYNEQYF. This rearrangement joins TRBV20-1 to TRBJ2-4, with 7 bases matching TRBD1. The trim removed 8 bases at V and 13 bases at J, leaving 32 bases unmatched. Germline V gene lookup returns CDR1 DFQATT and CDR2 SNEGSKA (reference sequence). This CDR3 comprises 18 residues.

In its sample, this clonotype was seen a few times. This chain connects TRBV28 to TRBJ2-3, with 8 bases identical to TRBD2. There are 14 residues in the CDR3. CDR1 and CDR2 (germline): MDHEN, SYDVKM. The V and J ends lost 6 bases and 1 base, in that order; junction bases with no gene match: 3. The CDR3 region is CASSTSGGTDTQYF. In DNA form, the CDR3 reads TGTGCCAGCAGCACTAGCGGCGGCACAGATACGCAGTATTTT.